What follows is one T cell receptor beta chain and its context. The sample carries other DNA sequences with the same CDR3. The entry originates in a study of shared clonotypes between healthy human individuals. Germline V lookup: CDR1 KGHSH, CDR2 LQKENI. Trimming took off 0 bases at V and 1 base at J, with 7 bases between the two ends. The CDR3 consists of 14 residues. The assay was immunoSEQ multiplex PCR, and TCRdb's table has in-frame clones only and misses some. The sample shows millions of clones, approximately 94% of them seen only once. The V call is TRBV18, the J call TRBJ2-7; no definite D call. The clonotype originates from a man aged 18 to 29 in good health. The material sequenced was naive CD4+ T cells sorted from blood. Subset here: CD45RA+ positively selected. The CDR3: CASSPPTPSYEQYF. The CDR3 DNA sequence: TGTGCCAGCTCACCACCAACGCCGTCCTACGAGCAGTACTTC.